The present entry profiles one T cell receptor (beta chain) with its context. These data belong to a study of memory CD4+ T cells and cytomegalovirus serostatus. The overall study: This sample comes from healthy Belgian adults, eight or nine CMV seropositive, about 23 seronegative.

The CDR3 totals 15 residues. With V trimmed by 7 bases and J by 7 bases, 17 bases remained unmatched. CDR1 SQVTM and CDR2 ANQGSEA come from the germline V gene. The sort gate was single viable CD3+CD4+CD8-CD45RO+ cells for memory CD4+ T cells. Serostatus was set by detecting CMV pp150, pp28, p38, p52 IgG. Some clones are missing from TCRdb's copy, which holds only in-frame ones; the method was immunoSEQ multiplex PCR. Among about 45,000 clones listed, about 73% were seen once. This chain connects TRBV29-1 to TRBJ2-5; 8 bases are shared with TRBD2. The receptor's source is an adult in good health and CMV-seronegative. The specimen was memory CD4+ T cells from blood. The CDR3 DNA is TGCAGCGCCGTAGCACGGCGCGGGGGGACCGGGACCCAGTACTTC. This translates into CSAVARRGGTGTQYF.